Listed here is a single T cell receptor beta chain. Its antigen is unidentified. It was the approximately 130-subject validation cohort, separate from the roughly 700-subject first cohort, to which the donors belonged. Generated by immunoSEQ multiplex PCR, the TCRdb table keeps only in-frame clones and is missing some. The table lists approximately 260,000 clones, roughly 86% of them singletons. This entry comes from a study of cytomegalovirus exposure and HLA in healthy donors. Whole-study results and caveats: In vitro experiments confirmed that three CMV-associated chains were specific for CMV antigens. Usually a TCR sequence was rare, but some public TCRs were found in many donors. According to reports, the classifier identified cytomegalovirus status with high specificity and sensitivity.

From germline, CDR1 is SGHNT and CDR2 YYREEE (reference sequence). Trimming shortened V by 4 bases and J by 4 bases, and 13 bases separated the two germline ends. The CDR3 is made up of 14 amino acids. Material for sequencing was PBMCs. The chain couples TRBV5-4 to TRBJ2-3; TRBD2 might be the D (5 bases). This TCR derives from a woman in her thirties in good health and CMV-seropositive. The CDR3 bases are TGTGCCAGCAGCGGAGCAGGAGCGGCAGATACGCAGTATTTT. It encodes CASSGAGAADTQYF.